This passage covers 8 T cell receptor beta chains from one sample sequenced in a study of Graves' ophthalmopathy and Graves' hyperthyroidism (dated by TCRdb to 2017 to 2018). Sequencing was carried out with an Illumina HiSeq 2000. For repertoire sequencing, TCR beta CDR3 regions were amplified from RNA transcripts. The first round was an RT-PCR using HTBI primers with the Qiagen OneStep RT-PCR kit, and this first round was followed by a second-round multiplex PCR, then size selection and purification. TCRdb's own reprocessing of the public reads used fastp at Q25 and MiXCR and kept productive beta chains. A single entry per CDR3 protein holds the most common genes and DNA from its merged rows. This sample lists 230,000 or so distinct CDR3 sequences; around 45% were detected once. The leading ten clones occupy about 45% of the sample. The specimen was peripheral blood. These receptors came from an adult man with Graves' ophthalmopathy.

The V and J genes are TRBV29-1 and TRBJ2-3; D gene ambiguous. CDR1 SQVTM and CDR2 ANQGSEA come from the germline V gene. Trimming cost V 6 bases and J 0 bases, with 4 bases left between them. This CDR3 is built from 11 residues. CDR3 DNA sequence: TGCAGCGTGCGAAGCACAGATACGCAGTATTTT. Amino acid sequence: CSVRSTDTQYF.

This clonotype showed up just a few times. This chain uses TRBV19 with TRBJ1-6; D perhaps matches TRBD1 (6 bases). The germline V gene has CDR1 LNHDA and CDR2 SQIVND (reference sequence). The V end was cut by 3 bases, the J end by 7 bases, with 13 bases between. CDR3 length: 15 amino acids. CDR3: CASSIKDRRNSPLHF. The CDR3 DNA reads TGTGCCAGTAGTATTAAAGACAGGAGGAATTCACCCCTCCACTTT.

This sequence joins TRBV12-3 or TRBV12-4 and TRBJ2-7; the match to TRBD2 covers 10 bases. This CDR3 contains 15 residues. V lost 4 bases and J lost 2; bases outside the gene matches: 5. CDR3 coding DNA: TGTGCCAGCAGTTCAAGCGGGAGGGCCCCCTACGAGCAGTACTTC. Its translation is CASSSSGRAPYEQYF.

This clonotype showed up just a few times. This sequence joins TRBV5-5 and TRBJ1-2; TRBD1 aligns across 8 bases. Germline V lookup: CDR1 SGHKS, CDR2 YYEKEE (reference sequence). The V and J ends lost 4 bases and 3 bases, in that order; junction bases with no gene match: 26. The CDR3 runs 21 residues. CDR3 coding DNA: TGTGCCAGCAGCAGCTTTGTTCCCCGAGTGGACAGGGCCGTGGTAGACTATGGCTACACCTTC. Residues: CASSSFVPRVDRAVVDYGYTF.

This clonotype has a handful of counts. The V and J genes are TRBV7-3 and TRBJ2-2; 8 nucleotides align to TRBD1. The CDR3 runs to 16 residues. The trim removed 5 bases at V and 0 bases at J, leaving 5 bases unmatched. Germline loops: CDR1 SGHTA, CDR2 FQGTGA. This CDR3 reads CASSHGQGANTGELFF. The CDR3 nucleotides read TGTGCCAGCAGCCATGGACAGGGCGCGAACACCGGGGAGCTGTTTTTT.

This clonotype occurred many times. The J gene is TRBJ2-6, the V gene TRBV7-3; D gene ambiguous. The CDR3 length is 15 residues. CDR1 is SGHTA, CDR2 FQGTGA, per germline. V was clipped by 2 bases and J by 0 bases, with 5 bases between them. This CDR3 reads CASSLGSSGANVLTF. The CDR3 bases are TGTGCCAGCAGCTTAGGCTCCTCTGGGGCCAACGTCCTGACTTTC.

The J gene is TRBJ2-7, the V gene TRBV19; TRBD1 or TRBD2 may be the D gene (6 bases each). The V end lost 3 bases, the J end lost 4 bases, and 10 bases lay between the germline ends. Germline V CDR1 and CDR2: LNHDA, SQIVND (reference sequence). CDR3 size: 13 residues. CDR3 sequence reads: CASSMGGRYEQYF. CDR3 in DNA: TGTGCCAGTAGTATGGGGGGCAGGTACGAGCAGTACTTC.

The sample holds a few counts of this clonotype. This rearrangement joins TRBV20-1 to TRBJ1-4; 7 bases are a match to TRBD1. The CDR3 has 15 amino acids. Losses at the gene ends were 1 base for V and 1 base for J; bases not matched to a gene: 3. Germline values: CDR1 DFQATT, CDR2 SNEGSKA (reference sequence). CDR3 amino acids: CSARGGGGTNEKLFF. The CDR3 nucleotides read TGCAGTGCTAGAGGAGGGGGCGGAACTAATGAAAAACTGTTTTTT.